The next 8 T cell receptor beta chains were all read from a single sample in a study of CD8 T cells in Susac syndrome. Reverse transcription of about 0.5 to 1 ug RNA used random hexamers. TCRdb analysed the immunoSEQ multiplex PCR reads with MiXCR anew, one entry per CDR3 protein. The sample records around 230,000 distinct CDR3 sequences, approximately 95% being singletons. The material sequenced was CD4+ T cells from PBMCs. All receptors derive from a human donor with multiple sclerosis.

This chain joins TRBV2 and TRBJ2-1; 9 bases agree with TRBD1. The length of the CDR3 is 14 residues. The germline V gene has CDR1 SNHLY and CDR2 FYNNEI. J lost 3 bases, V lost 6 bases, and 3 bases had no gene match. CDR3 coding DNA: TGTGCCAGCAGGGGGACAGGGATCTACAATGAGCAGTTCTTC. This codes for CASRGTGIYNEQFF.

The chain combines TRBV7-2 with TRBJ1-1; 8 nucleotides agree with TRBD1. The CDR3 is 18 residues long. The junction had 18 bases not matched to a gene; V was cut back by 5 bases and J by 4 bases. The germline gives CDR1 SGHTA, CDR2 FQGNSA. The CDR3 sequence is CASSPSGAGGSVGTEAFF. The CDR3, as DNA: TGTGCCAGCAGCCCCTCGGGGGCAGGGGGCAGCGTGGGCACTGAAGCTTTCTTT.

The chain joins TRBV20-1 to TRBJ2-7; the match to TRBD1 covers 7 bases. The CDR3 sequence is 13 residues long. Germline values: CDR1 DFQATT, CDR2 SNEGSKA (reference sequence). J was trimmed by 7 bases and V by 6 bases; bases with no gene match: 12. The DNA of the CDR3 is TGCAGTGCCACCCAGGGACAGTGGGGAGAGCAGTACTTC. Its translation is CSATQGQWGEQYF.

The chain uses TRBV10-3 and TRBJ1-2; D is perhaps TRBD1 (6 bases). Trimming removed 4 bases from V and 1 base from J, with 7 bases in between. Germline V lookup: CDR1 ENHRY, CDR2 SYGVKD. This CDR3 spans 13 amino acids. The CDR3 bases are TGTGCCATCAGTGCGGACAGTAACTATGGCTACACCTTC. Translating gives CAISADSNYGYTF.

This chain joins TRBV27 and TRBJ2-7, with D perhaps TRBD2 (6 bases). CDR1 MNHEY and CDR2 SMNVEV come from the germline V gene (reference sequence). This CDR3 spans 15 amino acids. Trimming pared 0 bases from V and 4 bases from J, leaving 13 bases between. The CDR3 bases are TGTGCCAGCAGTTTATCTCGACTAGGTGCTTACGAGCAGTACTTC. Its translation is CASSLSRLGAYEQYF.

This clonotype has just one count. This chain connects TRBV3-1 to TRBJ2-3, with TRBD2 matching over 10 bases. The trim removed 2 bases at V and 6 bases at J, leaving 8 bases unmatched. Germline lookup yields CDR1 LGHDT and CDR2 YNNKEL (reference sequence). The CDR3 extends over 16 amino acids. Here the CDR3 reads CASSQTSGRAFDTQYF. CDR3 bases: TGTGCCAGCAGCCAAACCAGCGGGAGGGCCTTTGATACGCAGTATTTT.

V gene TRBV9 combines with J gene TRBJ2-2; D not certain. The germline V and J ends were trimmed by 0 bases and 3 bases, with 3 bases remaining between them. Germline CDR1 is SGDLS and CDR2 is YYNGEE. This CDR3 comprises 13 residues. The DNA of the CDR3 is TGTGCCAGCAGCGTAGAACACACCGGGGAGCTGTTTTTT. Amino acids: CASSVEHTGELFF.

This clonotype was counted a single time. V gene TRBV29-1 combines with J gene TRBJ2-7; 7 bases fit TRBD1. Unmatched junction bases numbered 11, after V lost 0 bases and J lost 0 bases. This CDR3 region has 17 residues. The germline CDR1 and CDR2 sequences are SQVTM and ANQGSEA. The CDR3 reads CSVEDRIRQGSSYEQYF. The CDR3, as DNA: TGCAGCGTTGAAGATCGAATAAGACAGGGATCCTCCTACGAGCAGTACTTC.